The 14 T cell receptor beta chains in this list originate from one sample, sequenced in a study of T cell repertoires in cytomegalovirus infection. Which antigens these TCRs recognize remains unknown. MiXCR, run by TCRdb on the reads, gives a single entry per CDR3 protein. Among 250,000 to 300,000 distinct CDR3 sequences listed, around 20% were seen once. This specimen was cultured PBMCs, taken from culture after CMV antigen stimulation. The receptor source for this set is a human donor in good health (CMV status not recorded). Some clones in this sample may be carry-over from other donors' samples.

This chain connects TRBV10-3 to TRBJ1-1; D is ambiguous. Between the trimmed V and J ends, which lost 7 bases and 2 bases, there was a span of 11 bases. This CDR3 is 13 amino acids long. From germline, CDR1 is ENHRY and CDR2 SYGVKD. CDR3 sequence: CAINTQINTEAFF. The CDR3 DNA reads as TGTGCCATCAATACCCAAATTAACACTGAAGCTTTCTTT.

This clonotype was seen ten or more times. This rearrangement joins TRBV12-3 or TRBV12-4 to TRBJ2-3, with D unresolved. The CDR3 has 14 residues. Trimming cost V 2 bases and J 3 bases, with 9 bases left between them. The CDR3 region is CASSLSSKTDTQYF. DNA of the CDR3: TGTGCCAGCAGTTTAAGTAGCAAGACAGATACGCAGTATTTT.

In its sample, this clonotype was seen many times. The rearrangement uses TRBV7-9 and TRBJ2-3; the D is unclear. Germline-derived CDR1 and CDR2 are SEHNR and FQNEAQ (reference sequence). This CDR3 has 14 amino acids. The V gene lost 7 bases and the J gene lost 0 bases, with 11 bases spanning the gap. CDR3 sequence (DNA): TGTGCCAGCACAGACTCGACAAGCACAGATACGCAGTATTTT. Translated: CASTDSTSTDTQYF.

This chain uses TRBV6-2 or TRBV6-3 with TRBJ2-3; 9 bases are a match to TRBD2. The CDR3 is made up of 16 amino acids. The germline V gene encodes CDR1 MNHEY and CDR2 SVGEGT. J was trimmed by 0 bases and V by 6 bases; bases with no gene match: 7. This CDR3 is CASRPPSGASTDTQYF. In nucleotides, the CDR3 is TGTGCCAGCAGACCTCCTAGCGGGGCAAGCACAGATACGCAGTATTTT.

The rearrangement uses TRBV15 and TRBJ2-2; 10 bases are a match to TRBD2. Germline CDR1 reads LNHNV; CDR2 reads YYDKDF (reference sequence). V dropped 2 bases and J dropped 5; count of bases not matched to a gene: 11. The CDR3 loop spans 18 amino acids. CDR3 region: CATSRTPGAGGRTGELFF. In DNA form, the CDR3 reads TGTGCCACCAGCAGAACACCCGGAGCGGGAGGGCGTACCGGGGAGCTGTTTTTT.

This clonotype has more than one count but fewer than ten. This chain links TRBV4-3 with TRBJ1-3; 7 bases fit TRBD1. Germline values: CDR1 LGHNA, CDR2 YSLEER. V shed 4 bases and J 4 bases; nucleotides not matched to a gene: 7. This CDR3 has 15 residues. The CDR3 nucleotides read TGCGCCAGCAGCCGCACTACAGGGGACGGAAACACCATATATTTT. It codes for CASSRTTGDGNTIYF.

The chain carries TRBV12-3 or TRBV12-4 and TRBJ1-1; a possible D gene is TRBD1 (6 bases). The V gene lost 3 bases and the J gene lost 1 base, with 12 bases spanning the gap. This CDR3 comprises 15 residues. CDR3 sequence: CASSFWGAANTEAFF. The CDR3 nucleotides are TGTGCCAGCAGTTTCTGGGGGGCGGCGAACACTGAAGCTTTCTTT.

This clonotype was observed a few times. The gene calls are TRBV12-3 or TRBV12-4 and TRBJ2-5; 8 bases align to TRBD1. V was clipped by 5 bases and J by 2 bases; unmatched bases: 7. The CDR3 totals 15 residues. CDR3 sequence (DNA): TGTGCCAGCAGTCGGGCCCGACAGGGGCAAGAGACCCAGTACTTC. Its translation is CASSRARQGQETQYF.

In its sample, this clonotype was seen many times. The chain combines TRBV27 with TRBJ2-3; 8 bases map to TRBD2. From germline, CDR1 is MNHEY and CDR2 SMNVEV (reference sequence). The CDR3 totals 14 residues. V shed 6 bases, J shed 4 bases, and the junction held 6 bases outside the gene matches. This chain's CDR3 is CASSPGLAADTQYF. The CDR3 nucleotides read TGTGCCAGCAGCCCCGGACTAGCTGCAGATACGCAGTATTTT.

This clonotype was seen repeatedly, ten times or more. The V gene is TRBV11-2, the J gene TRBJ2-3; 10 bases line up with TRBD2. Trimming took 1 base from V and 4 from J; bases not matched to a gene: 5. The CDR3 has 16 amino acids. Germline-derived CDR1 and CDR2 are SGHAT and FQNNGV. The CDR3 DNA follows: TGTGCCAGCAGCTTAGGGGCTAGCGGGAGCGCAGATACGCAGTATTTT. It translates to CASSLGASGSADTQYF.

On this clonotype: A read error is possible here, since a much larger clone lies one base away. As the CDR3 is not closed by the conserved phenylalanine or tryptophan, this likely results from a read error. V gene TRBV7-9 combines with J gene TRBJ2-7, with TRBD2 matching 10 bases. The trim removed 4 bases at V and 5 bases at J, leaving 23 bases unmatched. The germline V gene encodes CDR1 SEHNR and CDR2 FQNEAQ (reference sequence). CDR3 size: 20 residues. This CDR3 is CASSSHRLAGEYLDRDEQYL. As DNA, the CDR3 is TGTGCCAGCAGCTCCCACAGGCTAGCGGGAGAATATTTGGACCGCGACGAGCAGTACCTC.

This chain's CDR3 is CSELTGTGDSYEQYV. DNA of the CDR3: TGCAGCGAACTTACCGGGACAGGGGACTCCTACGAGCAGTACGTC. This chain joins TRBV29-1 and TRBJ2-7; 10 bases align to TRBD1. This CDR3 is built from 15 residues. V dropped 7 bases and J dropped 0; count of bases not matched to a gene: 9. Germline V gene lookup returns CDR1 SQVTM and CDR2 ANQGSEA.

This clonotype appeared a few times. This chain uses TRBV7-6 with TRBJ2-7, with 11 bases that match TRBD1. Germline CDR1 reads SGHVS; CDR2 reads FNYEAQ. J gave up 2 bases and V 6 bases, and 9 bases lay outside the gene matches. This CDR3 is 16 amino acids long. The chain's CDR3 is CASSLPPGQGAYEQYF. CDR3 coding DNA: TGTGCCAGCAGTCTCCCCCCGGGACAGGGGGCCTACGAGCAGTACTTC.

This chain joins TRBV27 and TRBJ1-6; the match to TRBD1 covers 9 bases. The CDR3 has 16 residues. The germline V gene encodes CDR1 MNHEY and CDR2 SMNVEV (reference sequence). The V gene end was trimmed by 0 bases and the J gene end by 6 bases; junction bases not matched to a gene: 3. The CDR3 here is CASSLSLTGGNSPLHF. DNA of the CDR3: TGTGCCAGCAGTTTATCGTTGACAGGGGGTAATTCACCCCTCCACTTT.